A single sample gave rise to the 25 T cell receptor beta chains below, sequenced in a study of cytomegalovirus exposure and HLA in healthy donors. The PCR employed 60 Vbeta primers together with 13 Jbeta primers. Using immunoSEQ multiplex PCR, the repertoire was profiled, and TCRdb retains in-frame clones only, with some absent. The sample consists of roughly 200,000 clones, more than 75% of them appearing once. Sequenced material: PBMCs. These receptors all come from a woman aged 40 to 50 in good health and CMV-seronegative.

The genes are TRBV5-1 and TRBJ2-1; no reliable D call. The CDR3 totals 13 residues. CDR1 is SGHRS and CDR2 is YFSETQ in the germline V gene. V was shortened by 1 base and J by 3 bases, with 5 bases between the two germline ends. The DNA of the CDR3 is TGCGCCAGCAGCTTGCCCGTCTACAATGAGCAGTTCTTC. The encoded protein is CASSLPVYNEQFF.

Regarding this clone: The same CDR3 also results from other DNA sequences found in this sample. V usage is TRBV27 and J usage is TRBJ2-7; no firm D call. The germline V and J ends were trimmed by 3 bases and 1 base, with 7 bases remaining between them. Germline V gene data show CDR1 as MNHEY and CDR2 as SMNVEV (reference sequence). CDR3 length: 13 residues. CDR3 protein: CASSLTSSYEQYF. CDR3 in DNA: TGTGCCAGCAGTTTGACTTCTTCCTACGAGCAGTACTTC.

The gene calls are TRBV7-9 and TRBJ1-4; D possibly corresponds to TRBD1 (6 bases). V was shortened by 1 base and J by 8 bases, with 17 bases between the two germline ends. CDR3 size: 16 residues. The V gene's germline CDR1 is SEHNR and CDR2 FQNEAQ (reference sequence). The CDR3 loop reads CASSLGVGGAAEKLFF. Here the CDR3 DNA reads TGTGCCAGCAGCTTAGGAGTTGGGGGCGCGGCAGAAAAACTGTTTTTT.

The chain combines TRBV7-9 with TRBJ1-3, with 7 nucleotides matching TRBD1. V was clipped by 0 bases and J by 0 bases; unmatched bases: 8. There are 18 residues in the CDR3. CDR1 and CDR2 (germline): SEHNR, FQNEAQ (reference sequence). The DNA for the CDR3 is TGTGCCAGCAGCTTAGCACGAGGACAGGAGTTCTCTGGAAACACCATATATTTT. Translating gives CASSLARGQEFSGNTIYF.

CDR3 residues: CASTEGENYGYTF. The CDR3 bases are TGTGCCAGCACCGAAGGGGAAAACTATGGCTACACCTTC. The rearrangement links TRBV25-1 to TRBJ1-2, with D tentatively TRBD1 (5 bases). CDR1 MGHDK and CDR2 SYGVNS come from the germline V gene. Trimming left V 7 bases short and J 2 bases short, with 11 bases between. This CDR3 comprises 13 residues.

V and J are TRBV29-1 and TRBJ2-3; TRBD2 agrees at 11 bases. The CDR3 has 19 amino acids. Trimming cost V 1 base and J 3 bases; bases outside gene matches: 15. The germline V gene has CDR1 SQVTM and CDR2 ANQGSEA. This CDR3 reads CSVEGWVEVAGGRTDTQYF. Here the CDR3 DNA reads TGCAGCGTTGAAGGTTGGGTGGAGGTAGCGGGAGGGCGAACAGATACGCAGTATTTT.

The J gene is TRBJ2-5, the V gene TRBV7-2, with D possibly TRBD2 on 5 matching bases. CDR3 length: 14 amino acids. The germline V and J ends were trimmed by 1 base and 8 bases, with 14 bases remaining between them. Germline V gene sequence: CDR1 SGHTA, CDR2 FQGNSA. The CDR3 DNA is TGTGCCAGCAGCTTAGGGCAAGCGGCCGTTACCCAGTACTTC. Protein: CASSLGQAAVTQYF.

The genes are TRBV10-3 and TRBJ2-3; TRBD1 is a possible D gene (6 bases). The V and J ends lost 6 bases and 5 bases respectively, with 15 bases between them. The CDR3 contains 14 residues. The germline V gene encodes CDR1 ENHRY and CDR2 SYGVKD. The CDR3 region has the DNA TGTGCCATCAGGGACAGCGGAGCGAAAGATACGCAGTATTTT. This translates into CAIRDSGAKDTQYF.

CDR3 in amino acids: CASSESGSGGEETQYF. The CDR3 DNA is TGTGCCAGCAGTGAATCCGGTTCGGGCGGGGAAGAGACCCAGTACTTC. This chain joins TRBV2 and TRBJ2-5; maybe TRBD2 (6 bases). The CDR3 is made up of 16 amino acids. Trimming left V 2 bases short and J 3 bases short, with 16 bases between. The germline V gene encodes CDR1 SNHLY and CDR2 FYNNEI.

This sequence joins TRBV18 and TRBJ2-1, with 10 bases lining up with TRBD2. CDR3 size: 16 residues. The V segment lost 3 bases and the J segment 10 bases; nucleotides outside the gene matches: 12. The V gene's germline CDR1 is KGHSH and CDR2 LQKENI. The CDR3 sequence is CASSPWGASGGREQFF. The CDR3 bases are TGTGCCAGCTCACCGTGGGGGGCTAGCGGGGGCCGGGAGCAGTTCTTC.

The chain couples TRBV7-9 to TRBJ2-7, with TRBD2 matching over 12 bases. V lost 4 bases to trimming and J lost 5 bases; unmatched junction nucleotides: 6. Per the germline V gene, CDR1 is SEHNR and CDR2 is FQNEAQ (reference sequence). The CDR3 is made up of 15 amino acids. The DNA for the CDR3 is TGTGCCAGCAGCTCCCAACTAGCGGGAGGCCACGAGCAGTACTTC. Translated: CASSSQLAGGHEQYF. The variable domain in full, completed from reference TRBV7-9 and TRBJ2-7, reads DTGVSQNPRHKITKRGQNVTFRCDPISEHNRLYWYRQTLGQGPEFLTYFQNEAQLEKSRLLSDRFSAERPKGSFSTLEIQRTEQGDSAMYLCASSSQLAGGHEQYFGPGTRLTVT.

The chain couples TRBV28 to TRBJ1-1; TRBD1 is a possible D gene (5 bases). The ends were cut back, 6 bases at V and 3 bases at J, with 11 bases in the middle. CDR1 and CDR2 from the germline V gene are MDHEN and SYDVKM. The CDR3 sequence is 13 residues long. The CDR3 DNA is TGTGCCAGCAGGCTCTCGGGGGACACTGAAGCTTTCTTT. This encodes CASRLSGDTEAFF.

The chain carries TRBV7-2 and TRBJ2-7; tentative D call: TRBD2 (5 bases). CDR1 and CDR2 (germline): SGHTA, FQGNSA. The CDR3 runs to 14 residues. V lost 1 base and J 6 bases, leaving 13 bases between the germline ends. CDR3 loop: CASSLGLASGEQYF. The DNA of the CDR3 is TGTGCCAGCAGCTTAGGGCTAGCCTCGGGCGAGCAGTACTTC.

V is TRBV28 and J is TRBJ1-2, with 8 positions matching TRBD1. The length of the CDR3 is 13 residues. Germline CDR1 is MDHEN and CDR2 is SYDVKM. The ends lost 6 bases at V and 4 bases at J; junction bases unmatched: 4. The CDR3: CASSQTGGYGYTF. The CDR3 nucleotides are TGTGCCAGCAGCCAAACAGGGGGCTATGGCTACACCTTC.

V usage is TRBV13 and J usage is TRBJ1-3; 8 bases are a match to TRBD1. CDR1 PRHDT and CDR2 FYEKMQ come from the germline V gene (reference sequence). V gave up 5 bases and J gave up 4 bases; unmatched junction bases: 1. The CDR3 runs 13 residues. CDR3 sequence (DNA): TGTGCCAGCAGCCGGACAGGGGGAAACACCATATATTTT. Its protein product is CASSRTGGNTIYF.

V is TRBV29-1 and J is TRBJ2-3, with TRBD1 identical over 8 bases. From germline, CDR1 is SQVTM and CDR2 ANQGSEA. The J segment lost 6 bases and the V segment lost 4 bases, leaving 6 bases of the junction unmatched. This CDR3 contains 13 residues. This CDR3 reads CSVAPTGADTQYF. The CDR3 coding sequence is TGCAGCGTTGCACCGACAGGGGCTGATACGCAGTATTTT.

The rearrangement links TRBV27 to TRBJ1-4; possibly TRBD1 for D (6 bases). The germline CDR1 and CDR2 sequences are MNHEY and SMNVEV (reference sequence). The V and J ends lost 0 bases and 5 bases respectively, with 13 bases between them. This CDR3 spans 16 amino acids. The CDR3 coding sequence is TGTGCCAGCAGTTTATCGACAGGAGTTTCGAATGAAAAACTGTTTTTT. Translated, it gives CASSLSTGVSNEKLFF.

The chain uses TRBV6-5 and TRBJ1-2; 8 bases align to TRBD1. The CDR3 is 13 residues long. CDR1 MNHEY and CDR2 SVGAGI come from the germline V gene. The J segment lost 7 bases and the V segment lost 6 bases, leaving 7 bases of the junction unmatched. The CDR3 DNA reads TGTGCCAGCAGACCCCCTGGGACAGGTGGCTACACCTTC. Its translation: CASRPPGTGGYTF.

This chain uses TRBV19 with TRBJ2-5; 8 bases map to TRBD1. The germline V gene encodes CDR1 LNHDA and CDR2 SQIVND (reference sequence). The CDR3 covers 13 residues. The ends lost 9 bases at V and 7 bases at J; junction bases unmatched: 10. CDR3 DNA sequence: TGTGCCAGCAGACAGGGGCTTTTGGGGACCCAGTACTTC. The encoded protein is CASRQGLLGTQYF.

This chain joins TRBV4-1 and TRBJ2-5; 8 positions match TRBD2. The CDR3 extends over 17 amino acids. Germline CDR1 and CDR2: MGHRA and YSYEKL. J lost 5 bases, V lost 1 base, and 12 bases had no gene match. The CDR3 region is CASSQGWRAGALETQYF. DNA of the CDR3: TGCGCCAGCAGCCAAGGGTGGCGAGCGGGAGCATTGGAGACCCAGTACTTC.

The chain is built from TRBV5-1 and TRBJ2-3; 13 bases agree with TRBD2. CDR1 is SGHRS and CDR2 is YFSETQ in the germline V gene. The CDR3 is 18 residues long. J lost 0 bases, V lost 5 bases, and 9 bases had no gene match. DNA for the CDR3: TGCGCCAGCAGTAGGCCGGGACTAGCGGGGACTAGCACAGATACGCAGTATTTT. Its translation: CASSRPGLAGTSTDTQYF.

The chain uses TRBV15 and TRBJ2-1, with 8 bases matching TRBD1. After removal of 4 bases from V and 9 bases from J, the junction contained 5 bases not matched to a gene. Germline V gives CDR1 LNHNV, CDR2 YYDKDF (reference sequence). The length of the CDR3 is 13 residues. CDR3 sequence reads: CATSISTGVEQFF. The CDR3 DNA follows: TGTGCCACCAGCATATCGACAGGGGTTGAGCAGTTCTTC. The whole variable domain, remainder taken from reference TRBV15 and TRBJ2-1, is DAMVIQNPRYQVTQFGKPVTLSCSQTLNHNVMYWYQQKSSQAPKLLFHYYDKDFNNEADTPDNFQSRRPNTSFCFLDIRSPGLGDTAMYLCATSISTGVEQFFGPGTRLTVL.

The chain carries TRBV6-1 and TRBJ2-1, with TRBD2 identical over 15 bases. V shed 2 bases and J 14 bases; nucleotides not matched to a gene: 10. This CDR3 has 16 amino acids. Looked up from germline, CDR1 is MNHNS and CDR2 is SASEGT. DNA of the CDR3: TGTGCCAGCAGTGAACACCCAGGGACTAGCGGGAGGCGAGAGTTCTTC. As protein: CASSEHPGTSGRREFF.

The chain recombines TRBV30 with TRBJ1-4; 10 bases are shared with TRBD1. This CDR3 is 13 amino acids long. V lost 8 bases and J lost 5; bases outside the gene matches: 5. Germline V CDR1 and CDR2: GTSNPN, SVGIG (reference sequence). CDR3 in amino acids: CASRDRGNEKLFF. In nucleotides, the CDR3 is TGTGCCAGCCGGGACAGGGGAAATGAAAAACTGTTTTTT.

The CDR3 region is CASSKEGDSTDTQYF. CDR3 sequence (DNA): TGTGCCAGCAGCAAAGAAGGTGACAGTACAGATACGCAGTATTTT. The genes are TRBV21-1 and TRBJ2-3; whether TRBD1, the table's D call, matches the DNA was not checked. TRBV21-1 is termed a pseudogene. This CDR3 comprises 15 residues.